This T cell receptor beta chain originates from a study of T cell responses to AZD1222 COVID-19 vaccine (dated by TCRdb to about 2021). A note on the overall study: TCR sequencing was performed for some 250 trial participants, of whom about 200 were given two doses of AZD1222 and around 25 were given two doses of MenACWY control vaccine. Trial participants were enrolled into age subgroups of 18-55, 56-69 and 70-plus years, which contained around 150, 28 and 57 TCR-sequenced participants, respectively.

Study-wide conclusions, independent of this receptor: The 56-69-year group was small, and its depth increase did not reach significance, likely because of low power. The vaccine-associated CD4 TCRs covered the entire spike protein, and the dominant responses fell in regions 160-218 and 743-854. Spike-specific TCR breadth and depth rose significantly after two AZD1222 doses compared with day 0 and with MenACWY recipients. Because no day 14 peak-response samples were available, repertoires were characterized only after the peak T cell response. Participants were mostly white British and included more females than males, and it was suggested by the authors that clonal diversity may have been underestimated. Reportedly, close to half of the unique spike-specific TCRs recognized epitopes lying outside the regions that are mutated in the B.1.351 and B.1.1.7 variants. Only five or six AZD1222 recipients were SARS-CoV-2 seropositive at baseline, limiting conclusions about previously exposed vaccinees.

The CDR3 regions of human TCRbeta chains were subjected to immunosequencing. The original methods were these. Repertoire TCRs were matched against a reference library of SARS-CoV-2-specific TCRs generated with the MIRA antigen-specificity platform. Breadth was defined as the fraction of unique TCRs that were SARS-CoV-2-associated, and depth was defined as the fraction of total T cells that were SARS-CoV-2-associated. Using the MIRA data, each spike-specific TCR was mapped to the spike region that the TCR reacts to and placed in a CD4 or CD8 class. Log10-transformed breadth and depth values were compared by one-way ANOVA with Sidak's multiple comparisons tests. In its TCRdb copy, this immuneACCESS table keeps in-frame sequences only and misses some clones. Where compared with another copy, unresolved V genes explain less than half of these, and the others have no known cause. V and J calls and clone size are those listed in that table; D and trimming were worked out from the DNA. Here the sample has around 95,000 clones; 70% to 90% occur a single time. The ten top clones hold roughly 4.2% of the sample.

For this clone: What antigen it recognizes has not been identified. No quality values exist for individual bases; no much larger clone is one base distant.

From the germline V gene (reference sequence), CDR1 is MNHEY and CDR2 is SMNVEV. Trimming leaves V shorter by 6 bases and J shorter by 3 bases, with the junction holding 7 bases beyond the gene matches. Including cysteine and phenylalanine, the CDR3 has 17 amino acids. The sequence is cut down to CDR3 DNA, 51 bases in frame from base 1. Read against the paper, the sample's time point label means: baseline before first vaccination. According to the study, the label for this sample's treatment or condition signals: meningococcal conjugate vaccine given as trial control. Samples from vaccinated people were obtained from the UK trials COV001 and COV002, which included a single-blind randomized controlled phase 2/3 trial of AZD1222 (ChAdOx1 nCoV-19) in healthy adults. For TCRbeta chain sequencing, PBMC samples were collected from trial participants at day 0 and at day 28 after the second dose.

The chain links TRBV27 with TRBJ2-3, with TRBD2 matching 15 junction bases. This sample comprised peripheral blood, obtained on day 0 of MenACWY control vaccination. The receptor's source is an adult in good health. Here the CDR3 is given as CASRPGLAGGLTDTQYF. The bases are TGTGCCAGCAGGCCCGGACTAGCGGGGGGGCTAACAGATACGCAGTATTTT.